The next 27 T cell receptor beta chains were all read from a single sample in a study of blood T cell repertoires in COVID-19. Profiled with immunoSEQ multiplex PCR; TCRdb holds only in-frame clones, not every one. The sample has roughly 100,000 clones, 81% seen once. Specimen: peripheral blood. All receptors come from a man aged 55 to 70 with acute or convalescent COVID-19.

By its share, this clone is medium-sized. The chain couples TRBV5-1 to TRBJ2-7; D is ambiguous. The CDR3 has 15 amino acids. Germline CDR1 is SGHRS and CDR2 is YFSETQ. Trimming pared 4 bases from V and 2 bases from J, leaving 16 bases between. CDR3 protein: CASSLPRGTTYEQYF. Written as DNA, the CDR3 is TGCGCCAGCAGCCTCCCGAGAGGCACCACCTACGAGCAGTACTTC.

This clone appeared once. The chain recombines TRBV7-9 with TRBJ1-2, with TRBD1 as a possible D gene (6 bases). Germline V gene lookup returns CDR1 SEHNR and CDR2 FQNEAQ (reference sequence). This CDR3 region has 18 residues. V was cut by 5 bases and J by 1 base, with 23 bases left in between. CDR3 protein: CASSLPGVRVSVNYGYTF. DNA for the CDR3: TGTGCCAGCAGCCTTCCAGGGGTCCGGGTATCGGTTAACTATGGCTACACCTTC.

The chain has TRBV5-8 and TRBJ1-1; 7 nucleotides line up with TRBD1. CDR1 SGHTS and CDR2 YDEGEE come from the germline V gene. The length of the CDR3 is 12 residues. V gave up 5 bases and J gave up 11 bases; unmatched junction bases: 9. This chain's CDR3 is CASSRNRGHAFF. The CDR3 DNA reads TGTGCCAGCAGTAGGAACAGGGGCCACGCTTTCTTT. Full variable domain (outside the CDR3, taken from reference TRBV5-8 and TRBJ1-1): EAGVTQSPTHLIKTRGQQATLRCSPISGHTSVYWYQQALGLGLQFLLWYDEGEERNRGNFPPRFSGRQFPNYSSELNVNALELEDSALYLCASSRNRGHAFFGQGTRLTVV.

The chain's CDR3 is CASSPPPGGWNSPLHF. The CDR3 DNA follows: TGTGCCAGCTCACCCCCTCCGGGGGGGTGGAATTCACCCCTCCACTTT. The chain has TRBV18 and TRBJ1-6; the D gene is possibly TRBD1 (5 bases). Germline CDR1 is KGHSH and CDR2 is LQKENI. V lost 3 bases and J 7 bases, leaving 16 bases between the germline ends. The CDR3 has 16 amino acids.

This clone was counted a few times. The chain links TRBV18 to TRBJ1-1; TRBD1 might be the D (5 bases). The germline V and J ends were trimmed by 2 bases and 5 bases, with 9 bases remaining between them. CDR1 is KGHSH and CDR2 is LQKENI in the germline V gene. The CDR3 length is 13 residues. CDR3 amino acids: CASSPGEGTEAFF. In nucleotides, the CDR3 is TGTGCCAGCTCACCAGGGGAGGGGACTGAAGCTTTCTTT.

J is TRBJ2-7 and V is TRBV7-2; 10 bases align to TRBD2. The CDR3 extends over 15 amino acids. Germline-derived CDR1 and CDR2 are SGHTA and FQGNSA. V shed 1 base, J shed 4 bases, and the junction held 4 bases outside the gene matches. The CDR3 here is CASSLGGLASYEQYF. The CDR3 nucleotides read TGTGCCAGCAGCTTAGGGGGACTAGCGAGTTACGAGCAGTACTTC.

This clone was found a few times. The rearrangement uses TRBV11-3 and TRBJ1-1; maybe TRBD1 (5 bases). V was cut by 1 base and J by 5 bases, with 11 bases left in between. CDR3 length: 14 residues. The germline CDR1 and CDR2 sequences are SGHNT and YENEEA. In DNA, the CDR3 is TGTGCCAGCAGCTTAGGCCCAGGGTCTACTGAAGCTTTCTTT. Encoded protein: CASSLGPGSTEAFF.

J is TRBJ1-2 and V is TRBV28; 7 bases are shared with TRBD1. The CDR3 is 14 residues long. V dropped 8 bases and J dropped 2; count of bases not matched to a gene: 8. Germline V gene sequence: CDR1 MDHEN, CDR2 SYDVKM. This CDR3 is CASARGTVNYGYTF. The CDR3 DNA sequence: TGTGCCAGCGCGCGTGGGACAGTAAACTATGGCTACACCTTC.

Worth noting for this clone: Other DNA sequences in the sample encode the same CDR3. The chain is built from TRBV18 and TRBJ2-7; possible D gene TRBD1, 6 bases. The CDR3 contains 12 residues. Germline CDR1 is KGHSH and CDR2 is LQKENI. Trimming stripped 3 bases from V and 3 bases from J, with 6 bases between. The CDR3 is CASSPDSYEQYV. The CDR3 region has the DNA TGTGCCAGCTCACCGGACAGCTACGAGCAGTACGTC.

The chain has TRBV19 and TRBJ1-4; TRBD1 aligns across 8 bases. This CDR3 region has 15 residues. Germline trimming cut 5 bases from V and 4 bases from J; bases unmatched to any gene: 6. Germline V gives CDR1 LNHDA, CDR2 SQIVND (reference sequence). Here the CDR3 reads CASSGQGSRNEKLFF. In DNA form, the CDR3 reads TGTGCCAGTAGTGGACAGGGTAGCCGTAATGAAAAACTGTTTTTT.

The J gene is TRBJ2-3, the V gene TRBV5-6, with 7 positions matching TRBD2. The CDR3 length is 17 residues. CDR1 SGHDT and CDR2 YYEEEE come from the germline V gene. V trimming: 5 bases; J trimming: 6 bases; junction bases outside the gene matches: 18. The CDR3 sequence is CASSHRGLTVLYDTQYF. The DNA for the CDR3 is TGTGCCAGCAGTCATCGGGGACTAACGGTATTGTATGATACGCAGTATTTT.

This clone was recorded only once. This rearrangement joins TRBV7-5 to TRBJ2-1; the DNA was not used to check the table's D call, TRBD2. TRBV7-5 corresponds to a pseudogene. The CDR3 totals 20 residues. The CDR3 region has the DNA TGTGCCAGAAGCTTATCGGGGCAACTAGCGGGAGGCGTCTGGTACAATGAGCAGTTCTTC. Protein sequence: CARSLSGQLAGGVWYNEQFF.

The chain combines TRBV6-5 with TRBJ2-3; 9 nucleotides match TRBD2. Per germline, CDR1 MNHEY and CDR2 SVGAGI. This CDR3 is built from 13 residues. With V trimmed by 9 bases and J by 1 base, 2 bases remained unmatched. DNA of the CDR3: TGTGCCAGTCAGCGGGGGGGCACAGATACGCAGTATTTT. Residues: CASQRGGTDTQYF.

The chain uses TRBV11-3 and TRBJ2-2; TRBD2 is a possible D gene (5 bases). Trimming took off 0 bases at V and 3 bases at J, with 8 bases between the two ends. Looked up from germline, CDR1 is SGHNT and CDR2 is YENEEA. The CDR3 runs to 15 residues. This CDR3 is CASSLDKRDTGELFF. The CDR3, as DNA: TGTGCCAGCAGCTTAGATAAGAGGGACACCGGGGAGCTGTTTTTT.

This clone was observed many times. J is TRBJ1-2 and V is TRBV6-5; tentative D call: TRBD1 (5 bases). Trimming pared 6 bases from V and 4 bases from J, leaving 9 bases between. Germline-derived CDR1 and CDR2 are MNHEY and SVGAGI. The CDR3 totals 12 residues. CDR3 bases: TGTGCCAGCAGCGACAGCACCTATGGCTACACCTTC. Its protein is CASSDSTYGYTF.

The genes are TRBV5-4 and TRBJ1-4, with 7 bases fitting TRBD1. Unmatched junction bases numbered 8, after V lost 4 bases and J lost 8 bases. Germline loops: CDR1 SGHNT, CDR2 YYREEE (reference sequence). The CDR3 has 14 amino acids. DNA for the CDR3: TGTGCCAGCAGCCCAACGGGGACAGACGAAAAACTGTTTTTT. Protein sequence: CASSPTGTDEKLFF.

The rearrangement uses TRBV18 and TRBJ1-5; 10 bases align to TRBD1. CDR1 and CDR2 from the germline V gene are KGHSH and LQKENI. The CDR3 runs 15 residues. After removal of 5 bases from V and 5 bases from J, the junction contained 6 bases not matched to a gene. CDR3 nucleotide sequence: TGTGCCAGCTCATCAACCGGGACAGGGGATCAGCCCCAGCATTTT. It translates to CASSSTGTGDQPQHF.

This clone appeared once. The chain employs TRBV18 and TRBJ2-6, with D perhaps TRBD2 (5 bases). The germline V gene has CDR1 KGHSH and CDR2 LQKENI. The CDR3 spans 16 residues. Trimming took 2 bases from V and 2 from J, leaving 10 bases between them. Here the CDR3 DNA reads TGTGCCAGCTCACCAGCGATCGGGACTGGGGCCAACGTCCTGACTTTC. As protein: CASSPAIGTGANVLTF.

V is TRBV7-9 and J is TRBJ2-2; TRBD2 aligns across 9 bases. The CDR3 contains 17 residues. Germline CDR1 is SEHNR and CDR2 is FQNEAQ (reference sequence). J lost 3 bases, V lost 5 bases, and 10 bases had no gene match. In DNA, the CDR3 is TGTGCCAGCAGCCCTAGTGGGCTAGCGGGGTACACCGGGGAGCTGTTTTTT. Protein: CASSPSGLAGYTGELFF.

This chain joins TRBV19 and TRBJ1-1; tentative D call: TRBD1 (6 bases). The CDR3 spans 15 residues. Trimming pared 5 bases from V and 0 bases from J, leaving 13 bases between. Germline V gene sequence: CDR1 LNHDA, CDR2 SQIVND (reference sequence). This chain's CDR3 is CASSDRQAMNTEAFF. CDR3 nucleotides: TGTGCCAGTAGTGATCGACAGGCCATGAACACTGAAGCTTTCTTT.

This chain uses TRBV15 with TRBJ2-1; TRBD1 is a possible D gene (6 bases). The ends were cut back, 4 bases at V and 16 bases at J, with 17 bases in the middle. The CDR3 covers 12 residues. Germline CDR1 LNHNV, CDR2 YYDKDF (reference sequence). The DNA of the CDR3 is TGTGCCACCAGCACCGACGACAGGCCGGCTTTCTTC. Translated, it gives CATSTDDRPAFF.

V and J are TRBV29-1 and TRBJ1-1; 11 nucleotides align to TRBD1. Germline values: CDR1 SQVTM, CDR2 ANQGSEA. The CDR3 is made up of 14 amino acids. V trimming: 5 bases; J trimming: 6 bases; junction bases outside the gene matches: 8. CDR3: CSVLDRGRFAEAFF. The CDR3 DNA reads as TGCAGCGTTCTGGACAGGGGGCGGTTCGCTGAAGCTTTCTTT. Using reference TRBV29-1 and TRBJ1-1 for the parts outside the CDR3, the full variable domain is SAVISQKPSRDICQRGTSLTIQCQVDSQVTMMFWYRQQPGQSLTLIATANQGSEATYESGFVIDKFPISRPNLTFSTLTVSNMSPEDSSIYLCSVLDRGRFAEAFFGQGTRLTVV.

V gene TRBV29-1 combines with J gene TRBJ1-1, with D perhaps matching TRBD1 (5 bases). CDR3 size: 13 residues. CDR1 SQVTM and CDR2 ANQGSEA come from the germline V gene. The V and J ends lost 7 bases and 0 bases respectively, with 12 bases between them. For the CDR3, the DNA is TGCAGCGGTTACTCAGGGCTGAACACTGAAGCTTTCTTT. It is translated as CSGYSGLNTEAFF.

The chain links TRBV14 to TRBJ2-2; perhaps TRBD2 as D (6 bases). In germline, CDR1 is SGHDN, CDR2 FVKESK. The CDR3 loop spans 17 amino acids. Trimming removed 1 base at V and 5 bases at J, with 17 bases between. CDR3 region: CASSQGLGGKGTGELFF. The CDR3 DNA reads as TGTGCCAGCAGCCAAGGATTGGGCGGGAAAGGGACCGGGGAGCTGTTTTTT.

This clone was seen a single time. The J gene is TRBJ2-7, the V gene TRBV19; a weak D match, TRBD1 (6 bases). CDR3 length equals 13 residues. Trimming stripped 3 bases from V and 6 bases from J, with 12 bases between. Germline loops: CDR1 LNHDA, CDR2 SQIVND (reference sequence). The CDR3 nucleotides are TGTGCCAGTAGTATTTATGGGGGCAGCGAGCAGTACGTC. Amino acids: CASSIYGGSEQYV.

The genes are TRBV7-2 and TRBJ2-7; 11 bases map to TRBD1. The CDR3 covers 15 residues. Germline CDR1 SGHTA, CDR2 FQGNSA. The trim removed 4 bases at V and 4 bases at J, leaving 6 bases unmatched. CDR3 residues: CASSWGQGGFYEQYV. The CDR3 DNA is TGTGCCAGCAGCTGGGGACAGGGGGGCTTTTACGAGCAGTACGTC.

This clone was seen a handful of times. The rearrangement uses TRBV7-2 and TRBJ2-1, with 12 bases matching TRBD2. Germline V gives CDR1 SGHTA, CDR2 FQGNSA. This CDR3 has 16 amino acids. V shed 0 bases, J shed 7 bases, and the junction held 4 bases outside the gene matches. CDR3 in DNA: TGTGCCAGCAGCTTAGCCCCAACTAGCGGGGGGAATGAGCAGTTCTTC. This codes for CASSLAPTSGGNEQFF.